The 30 T cell receptor beta chains reported below all come from one sample, sequenced in a study of beta chain features in type 1 diabetes. Study-wide results and caveats: Type 1 diabetes patients showed a moderate but significant shortening of TCRB CDR3s in all four CD4+ subsets.

Investigators reverse transcribed all isolated RNA, so they sequenced expressed TCRB transcripts. Libraries were prepared by immunoSEQ multiplex PCR; TCRdb keeps only in-frame clonotypes and omits some of them. The table lists 300,000 to 350,000 clones, over 7% of them singletons. Antigens for these TCRs are unknown. Sequenced material: central memory CD4+ T cells from blood. Every receptor here comes from a man aged 30 to 39 with type 1 diabetes.

This clone turned up a few times. V usage is TRBV5-1 and J usage is TRBJ1-5; TRBD1 agrees at 7 bases. The CDR3 length is 14 residues. The V segment lost 2 bases and the J segment 2 bases; nucleotides outside the gene matches: 1. Germline V lookup: CDR1 SGHRS, CDR2 YFSETQ. CDR3 nucleotide sequence: TGCGCCAGCAGCTTCGGGACAGGCAATCAGCCCCAGCATTTT. Its translation: CASSFGTGNQPQHF.

This clone occurred a few times. V usage is TRBV10-3 and J usage is TRBJ2-5; 8 bases fit TRBD1. The germline CDR1 and CDR2 sequences are ENHRY and SYGVKD. The J segment lost 2 bases and the V segment lost 6 bases, leaving 5 bases of the junction unmatched. This CDR3 contains 14 residues. The CDR3 sequence: CAIRGRQGQETQYF. The CDR3, as DNA: TGTGCCATCAGAGGTAGACAGGGGCAAGAGACCCAGTACTTC.

The table lists this clone with a few counts. CDR3 protein: CASSPLSGPDYGYTF. DNA for the CDR3: TGTGCCAGCAGCCCCTTGTCGGGGCCGGACTATGGCTACACCTTC. This chain joins TRBV11-3 and TRBJ1-2; D is perhaps TRBD1 (5 bases). V was trimmed by 5 bases and J by 3 bases, leaving 16 bases between them. This CDR3 contains 15 residues. Germline CDR1 is SGHNT and CDR2 is YENEEA.

This clone occurred a few times. Other DNA sequences in this sample translate to the same CDR3. The chain is built from TRBV7-2 and TRBJ2-5; possible D gene TRBD2, 6 bases. Per the germline V gene, CDR1 is SGHTA and CDR2 is FQGNSA. V shed 3 bases and J shed 4 bases, with 9 bases lying between them. This CDR3 is 13 amino acids long. This CDR3 reads CASSFAGGETQYF. CDR3 DNA: TGTGCCAGCAGCTTTGCCGGGGGAGAGACCCAGTACTTC.

This clone was found a few times. The chain combines TRBV7-2 with TRBJ2-3; weak D call: TRBD2 (5 bases). The germline V gene encodes CDR1 SGHTA and CDR2 FQGNSA. This CDR3 has 15 amino acids. V lost 5 bases and J lost 2, with 14 bases in between. The CDR3 sequence: CASSLSGYPTDTQYF. The CDR3 DNA is TGTGCCAGCAGCCTGAGCGGTTACCCCACAGATACGCAGTATTTT. Drawing the rest from reference TRBV7-2 and TRBJ2-3, the complete variable domain is GAGVSQSPSNKVTEKGKDVELRCDPISGHTALYWYRQSLGQGLEFLIYFQGNSAPDKSGLPSDRFSAERTGGSVSTLTIQRTQQEDSAVYLCASSLSGYPTDTQYFGPGTRLTVL.

This clone was recorded a few times. V usage is TRBV5-6 and J usage is TRBJ1-1; D is unresolved. V gave up 4 bases and J gave up 0 bases, with 10 bases separating them. This CDR3 contains 14 residues. CDR1 SGHDT and CDR2 YYEEEE come from the germline V gene. CDR3 in DNA: TGTGCCAGCAGCCCGGGAGGTGTGAACACTGAAGCTTTCTTT. Amino acids: CASSPGGVNTEAFF.

In its sample, this clone was seen many times. The chain is built from TRBV2 and TRBJ2-3, with TRBD2 matching over 7 bases. The germline V gene encodes CDR1 SNHLY and CDR2 FYNNEI. The trim removed 8 bases at V and 2 bases at J, leaving 1 base unmatched. The CDR3 is made up of 12 amino acids. The CDR3 protein is CASGTNTDTQYF. CDR3 in DNA: TGTGCCAGCGGGACTAACACAGATACGCAGTATTTT.

The chain links TRBV7-2 to TRBJ2-2, with D maybe TRBD1 (6 bases). Germline lookup yields CDR1 SGHTA and CDR2 FQGNSA. The CDR3 length is 14 residues. V lost 3 bases and J 3 bases, leaving 8 bases between the germline ends. This CDR3 reads CASSLWGHTGELFF. The CDR3, as DNA: TGTGCCAGCAGCTTGTGGGGGCACACCGGGGAGCTGTTTTTT.

This clone was counted between two and nine times. The chain couples TRBV9 to TRBJ1-1; 8 nucleotides match TRBD1. V trimming: 3 bases; J trimming: 3 bases; junction bases outside the gene matches: 10. The CDR3 is made up of 16 amino acids. Germline values: CDR1 SGDLS, CDR2 YYNGEE. The CDR3 bases are TGTGCCAGCAGCGGAGGACAGGGAACAACGGACACTGAAGCTTTCTTT. Residues: CASSGGQGTTDTEAFF.

The table lists this clone with a few counts. The same CDR3 can be traced to other DNA sequences in this sample. The rearrangement links TRBV19 to TRBJ2-3, with D hard to call. V lost 3 bases and J lost 0, with 7 bases in between. CDR1 and CDR2 (germline): LNHDA, SQIVND (reference sequence). There are 14 residues in the CDR3. CDR3 sequence reads: CASSIASSTDTQYF. The CDR3 DNA follows: TGTGCCAGTAGTATTGCCTCCAGCACAGATACGCAGTATTTT.

This clone showed up many times. V gene TRBV9 combines with J gene TRBJ2-3; D may be TRBD2 (7 bases). The ends were cut back, 6 bases at V and 2 bases at J, with 16 bases in the middle. The CDR3 spans 15 residues. The V gene's germline CDR1 is SGDLS and CDR2 YYNGEE. As DNA, the CDR3 is TGTGCCAGCAACGCGGGGGCCGGGCACACAGATACGCAGTATTTT. Amino acid sequence: CASNAGAGHTDTQYF.

On this clone: This sample also contains other DNA sequences that code for the same CDR3. This chain joins TRBV9 and TRBJ2-5, with D perhaps matching TRBD2 (6 bases). The germline CDR1 and CDR2 sequences are SGDLS and YYNGEE. The CDR3 length is 13 residues. Trimming left V 4 bases short and J 3 bases short, with 10 bases between. CDR3 protein: CASSPRGKETQYF. DNA of the CDR3: TGTGCCAGCAGCCCCCGGGGGAAAGAGACCCAGTACTTC.

This clone came up a few times. The rearrangement joins TRBV19 to TRBJ2-1; the D call may be TRBD1 or TRBD2 (5 bases each). The ends were cut back, 5 bases at V and 7 bases at J, with 12 bases in the middle. This CDR3 is built from 13 residues. The germline V gene has CDR1 LNHDA and CDR2 SQIVND (reference sequence). The CDR3 reads CASSVGVGNEQFF. In DNA form, the CDR3 reads TGTGCCAGTAGTGTGGGGGTGGGGAATGAGCAGTTCTTC.

There are a few counts of this clone. V is TRBV27 and J is TRBJ1-6; the D is unclear. The CDR3 loop spans 13 amino acids. The V gene's germline CDR1 is MNHEY and CDR2 SMNVEV (reference sequence). Trimming pared 7 bases from V and 8 bases from J, leaving 12 bases between. This CDR3 reads CASKWKFDSPLHF. The CDR3 DNA reads TGTGCCAGCAAGTGGAAGTTTGATTCACCCCTCCACTTT.

The rearrangement joins TRBV7-7 to TRBJ2-2; unclear D gene. This CDR3 is 12 amino acids long. Trimming removed 8 bases at V and 7 bases at J, with 11 bases between. Germline V gene data show CDR1 as SSHAT and CDR2 as FNYEAQ (reference sequence). The CDR3 DNA sequence: TGTGCCAGCGGCGAGATTAGCGGGGAGCTGTTTTTT. Translating it yields CASGEISGELFF.

This clone has only a few counts. V gene TRBV6-5 combines with J gene TRBJ2-7, with D unresolved. V was clipped by 6 bases and J by 6 bases, with 9 bases between them. This CDR3 is 11 amino acids long. CDR1 and CDR2 from the germline V gene are MNHEY and SVGAGI. CDR3 region: CASSRKGEQYF. CDR3 nucleotide sequence: TGTGCCAGCAGCCGAAAAGGCGAGCAGTACTTC.

This clone has more than one count but fewer than ten. J is TRBJ1-2 and V is TRBV4-3; D is perhaps TRBD1 (5 bases). V lost 0 bases to trimming and J lost 0 bases, with 8 bases between them. From germline, CDR1 is LGHNA and CDR2 YSLEER. The CDR3 spans 15 residues. This CDR3 reads CASSQETGANYGYTF. CDR3 nucleotide sequence: TGCGCCAGCAGCCAAGAGACGGGGGCTAACTATGGCTACACCTTC.

The V gene is TRBV7-2, the J gene TRBJ1-2; a possible D gene is TRBD1 (5 bases). The CDR3 runs to 13 residues. Germline CDR1 SGHTA, CDR2 FQGNSA. Trimming took 1 base from V and 5 from J, leaving 8 bases between them. CDR3 sequence (DNA): TGTGCCAGCAGCTTAGGGTCAGGGTATGGCTACACCTTC. It translates to CASSLGSGYGYTF.

This clone has just a few counts. The chain joins TRBV18 to TRBJ1-4; no clear D gene. The CDR3 spans 15 residues. Per the germline V gene, CDR1 is KGHSH and CDR2 is LQKENI. Trimming stripped 2 bases from V and 1 base from J, with 8 bases between. CDR3 coding DNA: TGTGCCAGCTCACCAGGAGGGATAACTAATGAAAAACTGTTTTTT. Translation gives CASSPGGITNEKLFF.

The sample holds a few counts of this clone. The chain joins TRBV2 to TRBJ2-1; TRBD2 is a possible D gene (6 bases). Germline CDR1 reads SNHLY; CDR2 reads FYNNEI. Trimming took 3 bases from V and 4 from J, leaving 16 bases between them. This CDR3 is built from 16 residues. The DNA of the CDR3 is TGTGCCAGCAGTGACCCGGGAGATAGCGGTTACAATGAGCAGTTCTTC. It is translated as CASSDPGDSGYNEQFF.

This clone was detected ten times or more. This chain links TRBV4-1 with TRBJ2-3; TRBD2 aligns across 7 bases. This CDR3 is built from 19 residues. Germline V gene sequence: CDR1 MGHRA, CDR2 YSYEKL. V lost 2 bases to trimming and J lost 6 bases; unmatched junction nucleotides: 20. The CDR3 is CASSQPKRGPPEEADTQYF. DNA of the CDR3: TGCGCCAGCAGCCAACCCAAGCGGGGACCACCCGAAGAAGCGGATACGCAGTATTTT.

The chain uses TRBV27 and TRBJ1-4; maybe TRBD1 (6 bases). CDR1 and CDR2 from the germline V gene are MNHEY and SMNVEV (reference sequence). This CDR3 region has 16 residues. Trimming pared 0 bases from V and 6 bases from J, leaving 14 bases between. The DNA for the CDR3 is TGTGCCAGCAGTTTATCGGGCGGGAAGGGGGATGAAAAACTGTTTTTT. It yields the protein CASSLSGGKGDEKLFF.

The chain joins TRBV7-2 to TRBJ2-5; no firm D call. Trimming took off 3 bases at V and 5 bases at J, with 7 bases between the two ends. The CDR3 consists of 12 residues. Germline V gene data show CDR1 as SGHTA and CDR2 as FQGNSA. The CDR3 DNA reads as TGTGCCAGCAGCTTTTACTCGGAGACCCAGTACTTC. Protein product: CASSFYSETQYF.

A remark on this clone: Other DNA sequences in this sample translate to the same CDR3. V is TRBV28 and J is TRBJ2-7, with 7 nucleotides matching TRBD1. This CDR3 has 13 amino acids. Germline V gives CDR1 MDHEN, CDR2 SYDVKM. The V segment lost 4 bases and the J segment 4 bases; nucleotides outside the gene matches: 4. This CDR3 is CASSWDSSYEQYF. The CDR3, as DNA: TGTGCCAGCAGTTGGGACAGTTCATACGAGCAGTACTTC.

The V gene is TRBV18, the J gene TRBJ2-7; 7 bases are shared with TRBD2. The CDR3 extends over 14 amino acids. Germline CDR1 is KGHSH and CDR2 is LQKENI. V lost 1 base to trimming and J lost 5 bases; unmatched junction nucleotides: 5. Here the CDR3 DNA reads TGTGCCAGCTCACCACGCGGGGGTCGGGACGAGCAGTACTTC. It yields the protein CASSPRGGRDEQYF.

This chain connects TRBV4-3 to TRBJ1-2, with D possibly matching TRBD1 (5 bases). CDR3 length: 15 residues. CDR1 and CDR2 from the germline V gene are LGHNA and YSLEER. V gave up 0 bases and J gave up 0 bases, with 8 bases separating them. CDR3 sequence: CASSQDLTANYGYTF. In DNA form, the CDR3 reads TGCGCCAGCAGCCAAGATTTGACAGCTAACTATGGCTACACCTTC.

About this clone itself: This sample includes further DNA sequences coding for the same CDR3. The chain uses TRBV6-1 and TRBJ1-2, with D unresolved. This CDR3 is built from 13 residues. V dropped 0 bases and J dropped 5 bases, with 7 bases sitting between them. Germline CDR1 is MNHNS and CDR2 is SASEGT. CDR3 residues: CASSEAQSYGYTF. The DNA for the CDR3 is TGTGCCAGCAGTGAAGCGCAGAGTTATGGCTACACCTTC.

The chain has TRBV29-1 and TRBJ2-3, with a possible D match to TRBD2 (5 bases). Germline V gene data show CDR1 as SQVTM and CDR2 as ANQGSEA. Deletions cut 3 bases from V and 2 bases from J, with 12 bases between. The CDR3 has 14 residues. The CDR3 nucleotides are TGCAGCGTTGACGGGCTAGCAGACACAGATACGCAGTATTTT. It yields the protein CSVDGLADTDTQYF.

This clone has just one count. The V and J genes are TRBV11-2 and TRBJ2-3; 8 positions match TRBD2. V lost 7 bases and J lost 4; bases outside the gene matches: 4. The CDR3 spans 13 residues. CDR1 is SGHAT, CDR2 FQNNGV, per germline. The CDR3 DNA sequence: TGTGCCAGCACCCCGGGGGGGGCAGATACGCAGTATTTT. Its translation is CASTPGGADTQYF.

The chain recombines TRBV19 with TRBJ2-1; weak D call: TRBD2 (5 bases). Trimming shortened V by 7 bases and J by 0 bases, and 19 bases separated the two germline ends. The CDR3 has 17 amino acids. Per germline, CDR1 LNHDA and CDR2 SQIVND (reference sequence). The CDR3 is CASKGVWRADSYNEQFF. The CDR3, as DNA: TGTGCCAGTAAAGGAGTGTGGCGGGCAGACTCCTACAATGAGCAGTTCTTC.